A selection of T cell receptor beta chains follows, all from one sample in a study of blood T cell repertoires in COVID-19. The repertoire was sequenced with immunoSEQ multiplex PCR; TCRdb's copy has only in-frame clones and lacks some. This table holds some 260,000 clones, roughly 86% found once. Source material: peripheral blood. The receptors come from a woman in her thirties with acute or convalescent COVID-19. The CDR3 runs from the conserved cysteine through the conserved F or W. D genes are given only for firm matches. Some rows mark clone size as missing; the rest say once, few, many or name a class of expanded clone.

v_gene	d_gene	abundance	j_gene	CDR3nt	CDR3aa
TRBV15	TRBD1	NA	TRBJ2-7	TGTGCCACCAGCAGAGGAGGGACAGGGGTCTACGAGCAGTACTTC	CATSRGGTGVYEQYF
TRBV5-1	NA	NA	TRBJ1-5	TGCGCCAGCAGCTTGACAGGGATCGATCAGCCCCAGCATTTT	CASSLTGIDQPQHF
TRBV20-1	NA	NA	TRBJ2-7	TGCAGTGCTACCGCTAGTCACGAGCAGTACTTC	CSATASHEQYF
TRBV11-3	NA	NA	TRBJ2-1	TGTGCCAGCAGCTTAGATTCGAGGAATGAGCAGTTCTTC	CASSLDSRNEQFF
TRBV9	TRBD2	NA	TRBJ2-5	TGTGCCAGCAGCGTCCATAGCGGGAATCAAGAGACCCAGTACTTC	CASSVHSGNQETQYF
TRBV7-9	NA	few	TRBJ1-2	TGTGCCAGCAAGGAGCATGGCTACACCTTC	CASKEHGYTF
TRBV5-1	NA	NA	TRBJ2-7	TGCGCCAGCAGCCTAAGCGAAGGCAGTTCCTACGAGCAGTACTTC	CASSLSEGSSYEQYF
TRBV18	NA	NA	TRBJ1-4	TGTGCCAGCTCACAAATCCATGGGGGCGCAACTAATGAAAAACTGTTTTTT	CASSQIHGGATNEKLFF
TRBV3-1/TRBV3-2	TRBD1	NA	TRBJ1-6	TGTGCCAGCAGCCAGTCGGACAGGGGTGCGCTCCCCCTCCACTTT	CASSQSDRGALPLHF
TRBV2	NA	NA	TRBJ2-4	TGTGCCAGCTGGACAGACTCGAAAGCCAAAAACATTCAGTACTTC	CASWTDSKAKNIQYF
TRBV19	TRBD2	NA	TRBJ2-7	TGTGCCAGTAGTCCGGCGGGACTAGCTACTCAAACGGGGAACTACGAGCAGTACTTC	CASSPAGLATQTGNYEQYF
TRBV29-1	NA	NA	TRBJ1-3	TGCAGCGCCCAAGGCGGGGGGGAAGCTGGAAACACCATATATTTT	CSAQGGGEAGNTIYF
TRBV29-1	TRBD2	NA	TRBJ2-1	TGCAGCGCCAGAACCCGGACTAGCGGGGGAGGGAATGAGCAGTTCTTC	CSARTRTSGGGNEQFF
TRBV7-9	NA	NA	TRBJ2-3	TGTGCCAGCAGACAATGGTCTGCGGCCACAGATACGCAGTATTTT	CASRQWSAATDTQYF
TRBV6-4	TRBD2	few	TRBJ2-2	TGTGCCAGCAGCGCCAGCGGGAGCATCACCGGGGAGCTGTTTTTT	CASSASGSITGELFF
TRBV7-3	NA	NA	TRBJ2-5	TGTGCCAGCAGCCATAGCGGCCGGGGTGGGGAGACCCAGTACTTC	CASSHSGRGGETQYF
TRBV5-1	TRBD1	once	TRBJ2-7	TGCGCCAGCAGCCCACAAGGGCAGGGGGCCGACGAGCAGTACTTC	CASSPQGQGADEQYF
TRBV3-1/TRBV3-2	TRBD2	NA	TRBJ2-2	TGTGCCAGCAGCCAATATAGCGGGATCGGGGAGCTGTTTTTT	CASSQYSGIGELFF
TRBV7-8	NA	NA	TRBJ2-2	TGTGCCAGCAGCCCAGGGGTTAGGGTCACCGGGGAGCTGTTTTTT	CASSPGVRVTGELFF
TRBV27	NA	few	TRBJ2-7	TGTGCCAGCGGAGGGTCAGACTCACACTACGAGCAGTACTTC	CASGGSDSHYEQYF
TRBV7-2	TRBD2	NA	TRBJ2-1	TGTGCCAGCAGCTTATCTCCTCTGACTAGCCATCCTTACAATGAGCAGTTCTTC	CASSLSPLTSHPYNEQFF
TRBV10-3	NA	NA	TRBJ1-1	TGTGCCATCAGTGAAAGGAGTGAAGCTTTCTTT	CAISERSEAFF
TRBV6-5	TRBD2	NA	TRBJ2-5	TGTGCCAGCAGTTACGGGCTAGCGGGAGTTGAGACCCAGTACTTC	CASSYGLAGVETQYF
TRBV6-5	TRBD2	NA	TRBJ2-1	TGTGCCAGCACAATAGGACTAGCGGGAGACGAGCAGTTCTTC	CASTIGLAGDEQFF
TRBV10-3	TRBD1	NA	TRBJ2-7	TGTGCCATCAGTGAATTGAGGGACAGCTACGAGCAGTACTTC	CAISELRDSYEQYF